What follows is one T cell receptor (beta chain) and its context. The data were taken from a study of CD8+ T cells in alopecia areata. Following RNA extraction, reverse transcription yielded cDNA that acted as the sequencing template. Measured with immunoSEQ multiplex PCR; TCRdb has only the in-frame clones, and not every one. This table has 110,000 to 150,000 clones, roughly 64% appearing once. This CDR3 has 13 residues. With 0 bases removed from V and 7 bases from J, the gap between germline ends came to 7 bases. Germline-derived CDR1 and CDR2 are SGHRS and YFSETQ. This specimen consisted of CD4+ T cells sorted from blood, obtained at week 0. The chain joins TRBV5-1 to TRBJ2-2; D gene uncertain. This TCR derives from a human donor with alopecia areata. The CDR3 loop is CASSLGMVGELFF. In nucleotides, the CDR3 is TGCGCCAGCAGCTTGGGGATGGTCGGGGAGCTGTTTTTT.